The sequence of this T cell receptor beta chain was determined in a study of PD-L1 blockade in urothelial cancer. Looked up from germline, CDR1 is SGHRS and CDR2 is YFSETQ. CDR3 size: 14 residues. The V end lost 5 bases, the J end lost 0 bases, and 10 bases lay between the germline ends. This table comes from immunoSEQ multiplex PCR, and its TCRdb copy is limited to in-frame clones, with some not included. The table lists more than 35,000 clones, approximately 78% of them singletons. The receptor was isolated from a man aged 70-80 years with urothelial cancer. Sequenced material: PBMCs, taken around atezolizumab (anti-PD-L1) treatment. The J gene is TRBJ2-3, the V gene TRBV5-1; possible D gene TRBD2, 5 bases. For the CDR3, the DNA is TGCGCCAGCAGTTTTCCGGGAAGCACAGATACGCAGTATTTT. Amino acid sequence: CASSFPGSTDTQYF. The full variable domain, with the rest looked up from reference TRBV5-1 and TRBJ2-3, is KAGVTQTPRYLIKTRGQQVTLSCSPISGHRSVSWYQQTPGQGLQFLFEYFSETQRNKGNFPGRFSGRQFSNSRSEMNVSTLELGDSALYLCASSFPGSTDTQYFGPGTRLTVL.